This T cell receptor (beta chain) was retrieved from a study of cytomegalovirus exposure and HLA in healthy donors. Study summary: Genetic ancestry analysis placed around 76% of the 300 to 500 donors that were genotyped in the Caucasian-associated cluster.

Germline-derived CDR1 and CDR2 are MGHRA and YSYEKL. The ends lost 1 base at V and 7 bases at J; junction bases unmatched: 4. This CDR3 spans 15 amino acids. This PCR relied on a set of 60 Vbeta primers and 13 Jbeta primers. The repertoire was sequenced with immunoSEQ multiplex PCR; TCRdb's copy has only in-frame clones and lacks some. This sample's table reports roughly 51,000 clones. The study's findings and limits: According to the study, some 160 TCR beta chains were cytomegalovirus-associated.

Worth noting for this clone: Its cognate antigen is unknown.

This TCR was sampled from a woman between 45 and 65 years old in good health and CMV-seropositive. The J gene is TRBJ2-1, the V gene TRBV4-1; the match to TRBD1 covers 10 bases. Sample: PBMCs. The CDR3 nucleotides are TGCGCCAGCAGCCAAGGACAGGGGGCGGTGAATGAGCAGTTCTTC. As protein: CASSQGQGAVNEQFF.